There are a few counts of the clone carrying this TCR beta chain. Its antigen remains unidentified. Profiled with immunoSEQ multiplex PCR; TCRdb holds only in-frame clones, not every one. Here the sample spans some 170,000 clones, approximately 87% being singletons. The sample is drawn from a study of cytomegalovirus exposure and HLA in healthy donors. Findings of the study overall: Most TCR sequences were rare, but some public TCRs occurred in many donors.

With V trimmed by 6 bases and J by 4 bases, 5 bases remained unmatched. The germline V gene encodes CDR1 SNHLY and CDR2 FYNNEI. This CDR3 contains 15 residues. Sequencing input: PBMCs. The chain employs TRBV2 and TRBJ2-1; 11 positions agree with TRBD2. The clonotype originates from a woman under 40 in good health and CMV-seronegative. The CDR3 loop is CASRETSGIYNEQFF. The DNA of the CDR3 is TGTGCCAGCAGAGAGACTAGCGGGATTTACAATGAGCAGTTCTTC. The full variable domain, in which reference TRBV2 and TRBJ2-1 provide the parts outside the CDR3, is EPEVTQTPSHQVTQMGQEVILRCVPISNHLYFYWYRQILGQKVEFLVSFYNNEISEKSEIFDDQFSVERPDGSNFTLKIRSTKLEDSAMYFCASRETSGIYNEQFFGPGTRLTVL.